A selection of T cell receptor beta chains follows, all from one sample in a study of blood T cell repertoires in COVID-19. Only in-frame clones appear in the TCRdb table, and some are missing; sequencing was by immunoSEQ multiplex PCR. Here the sample spans 150,000 or so clones, 75% to 90% being singletons. Sequenced material: PBMCs or T cells enriched from blood (not recorded which). The receptor set was obtained from a woman aged 40 to 50 who had been exposed to COVID-19. CDR3s leave out the opening cysteine and the closing phenylalanine or tryptophan. D genes are given only for firm matches. Expanded clones are given a class, and other clones once, few, many or no size at all.

v_gene	j_gene	abundance	d_gene	CDR3aa
TRBV28	TRBJ2-1	once	NA	ASSATYNEQF
TRBV12-5	TRBJ1-3	NA	NA	ASGLTGTGNTIY
TRBV19	TRBJ2-5	NA	TRBD1	ASSALGQSQETQY
TRBV9	TRBJ2-3	NA	NA	ASSVEGGVVFTDTQY
TRBV25-1	TRBJ1-2	once	TRBD1	ASSDGQGYGYGYT
TRBV5-1	TRBJ2-5	NA	NA	ASSSARRANGETQY
TRBV12-5	TRBJ2-1	NA	NA	ASGLQLYNEQF
TRBV9	TRBJ1-1	NA	NA	ASSVVSEAEAF
TRBV27	TRBJ1-2	NA	NA	ASSLSGGYYGYT
TRBV19	TRBJ1-5	NA	NA	ASSIDLKGSQPQH
TRBV28	TRBJ2-7	NA	NA	ASSWPTKTAYEQY
TRBV28	TRBJ2-5	once	NA	ATQPQGETQY
TRBV3-1/TRBV3-2	TRBJ1-1	once	NA	ASSQTGSEAF
TRBV27	TRBJ1-2	NA	NA	ASSLSGGYGYT
TRBV5-1	TRBJ1-1	NA	NA	ASSVATGYAEAF
TRBV5-4	TRBJ2-7	NA	NA	ASSLAHRSAGT
TRBV5-8	TRBJ1-2	NA	NA	ASSFGQGYGYT
TRBV6-4	TRBJ2-6	NA	TRBD2	ASSDAGGAGANVLT